Below, 22 T cell receptor beta chains from the same sample are listed, as sequenced in a study of blood T cell repertoires in COVID-19. Profiling relied on immunoSEQ multiplex PCR, and the TCRdb table lists in-frame clones only, not all of them. The sample includes approximately 190,000 clones, 82% of them seen just once. Source material: peripheral blood. Source of these receptors: a woman aged 25 to 39 with acute or convalescent COVID-19.

There are a few counts of this clone. The chain uses TRBV6-2 or TRBV6-3 and TRBJ2-7; maybe TRBD1 (7 bases). Trimming shortened V by 1 base and J by 5 bases, and 27 bases separated the two germline ends. The CDR3 loop spans 19 amino acids. The V gene's germline CDR1 is MNHEY and CDR2 SVGEGT. The CDR3 is CASSYLRSGPARGPNEQYF. CDR3 coding DNA: TGTGCCAGCAGTTACTTGCGCAGCGGGCCGGCGAGGGGGCCTAACGAGCAGTACTTC.

The chain couples TRBV5-4 to TRBJ2-1, with 11 nucleotides matching TRBD2. Germline V lookup: CDR1 SGHNT, CDR2 YYREEE (reference sequence). There are 15 residues in the CDR3. V was pared by 4 bases and J by 6 bases, with 6 bases of the junction left unmatched. CDR3 coding DNA: TGTGCCAGCAGCACGGGGACTAGCGGAGTCAATGAGCAGTTCTTC. Amino acids: CASSTGTSGVNEQFF.

The chain joins TRBV7-9 to TRBJ2-7, with 7 bases that match TRBD1. The V and J ends lost 5 bases and 4 bases, in that order; junction bases with no gene match: 8. The germline gives CDR1 SEHNR, CDR2 FQNEAQ (reference sequence). The CDR3 spans 14 residues. Here the CDR3 DNA reads TGTGCCAGCAGCCCGGGACAGAGACTATACGAGCAGTACTTC. Encoded protein: CASSPGQRLYEQYF.

V gene TRBV4-2 combines with J gene TRBJ1-2, with 7 nucleotides matching TRBD1. This CDR3 is 17 amino acids long. Per germline, CDR1 LGHNA and CDR2 YNFKEQ. With 0 bases clipped from V and 2 bases from J, the junction kept 9 bases outside the gene matches. The CDR3 region has the DNA TGTGCCAGCAGCCAAGACCACTCGACAGGGCTCAACTATGGCTACACCTTC. This gives the protein CASSQDHSTGLNYGYTF.

The chain employs TRBV30 and TRBJ1-5, with unresolved D. Trimming took off 2 bases at V and 5 bases at J, with 16 bases between the two ends. CDR1 GTSNPN and CDR2 SVGIG come from the germline V gene (reference sequence). The CDR3 contains 15 residues. CDR3 DNA sequence: TGTGCCTGGAGTCCAAAGTCACCGGGTCATCAGCCCCAGCATTTT. It yields the protein CAWSPKSPGHQPQHF.

V and J are TRBV11-3 and TRBJ2-5; 8 nucleotides line up with TRBD1. Germline V gives CDR1 SGHNT, CDR2 YENEEA. V shed 4 bases, J shed 2 bases, and the junction held 9 bases outside the gene matches. The CDR3 totals 16 residues. The CDR3 bases are TGTGCCAGCAGCTCGCAGGACAGGGTACTTCAAGAGACCCAGTACTTC. It specifies CASSSQDRVLQETQYF.

The rearrangement joins TRBV30 to TRBJ1-2; 7 bases fit TRBD1. V lost 5 bases and J lost 3; bases outside the gene matches: 6. Germline V gives CDR1 GTSNPN, CDR2 SVGIG (reference sequence). This CDR3 contains 13 residues. This CDR3 is CAWDGTDHYGYTF. As DNA, the CDR3 is TGTGCCTGGGACGGGACAGACCACTATGGCTACACCTTC. The full variable domain, with the rest looked up from reference TRBV30 and TRBJ1-2, is SQTIHQWPATLVQPVGSPLSLECTVEGTSNPNLYWYRQAAGRGLQLLFYSVGIGQISSEVPQNLSASRPQDRQFILSSKKLLLSDSGFYLCAWDGTDHYGYTFGSGTRLTVV.

The rearrangement uses TRBV19 and TRBJ1-2; 8 bases agree with TRBD1. V dropped 6 bases and J dropped 4; count of bases not matched to a gene: 4. Germline assignment: CDR1 LNHDA and CDR2 SQIVND (reference sequence). CDR3 length equals 13 residues. CDR3 protein: CASSDTGGYGYTF. Written as DNA, the CDR3 is TGTGCCAGTAGCGACACAGGGGGCTATGGCTACACCTTC.

This clone was detected only a few times. The gene calls are TRBV30 and TRBJ1-6, with 7 nucleotides matching TRBD1. The CDR3 runs to 14 residues. CDR1 and CDR2 from the germline V gene are GTSNPN and SVGIG (reference sequence). V dropped 2 bases and J dropped 8; count of bases not matched to a gene: 6. The DNA for the CDR3 is TGTGCCTGGAGTCAGGACAGGCGCTATTCACCCCTCCACTTT. Translated, it gives CAWSQDRRYSPLHF.

This clone was seen a few times. The chain has TRBV5-6 and TRBJ2-1; no definite D call. Germline CDR1 is SGHDT and CDR2 is YYEEEE. The CDR3 is 11 amino acids. V lost 4 bases, J lost 12 bases, and 11 bases lay in between. CDR3 DNA sequence: TGTGCCAGCAGCCTCAACTGGGCGCAGTTCTTC. Translated, it gives CASSLNWAQFF.

The chain is built from TRBV28 and TRBJ2-3; TRBD1 matches 9 bases. The CDR3 is 14 residues long. J lost 4 bases, V lost 6 bases, and 5 bases had no gene match. Germline V gives CDR1 MDHEN, CDR2 SYDVKM. The CDR3 reads CASRGTGGADTQYF. CDR3 nucleotide sequence: TGTGCCAGCAGGGGTACAGGGGGCGCAGATACGCAGTATTTT.

This clone was seen more than once but under ten times. The V gene is TRBV6-5, the J gene TRBJ2-7; 11 bases match TRBD2. Trimming cost V 10 bases and J 4 bases; bases outside gene matches: 9. The CDR3 consists of 14 residues. Germline V gene data show CDR1 as MNHEY and CDR2 as SVGAGI. Written as DNA, the CDR3 is TGTGCCACGATTGGTAGCGGGAGGGCTTACGAGCAGTACTTC. Translation: CATIGSGRAYEQYF.

V usage is TRBV3-1 (or the pseudogene TRBV3-2) and J usage is TRBJ1-4; D call uncertain. The CDR3 loop spans 15 amino acids. Germline values: CDR1 LGHDT, CDR2 YNNKEL (reference sequence). Trimming shortened V by 0 bases and J by 2 bases, and 7 bases separated the two germline ends. This CDR3 is CASSQDGQTNEKLFF. The DNA for the CDR3 is TGTGCCAGCAGCCAAGATGGGCAGACTAATGAAAAACTGTTTTTT.

This clone appeared a single time. J is TRBJ1-5 and V is TRBV5-6, with 9 bases that match TRBD1. The germline V gene has CDR1 SGHDT and CDR2 YYEEEE. Trimming cost V 0 bases and J 5 bases; bases outside gene matches: 15. This CDR3 has 19 amino acids. This CDR3 is CASSLARGQGLRGDQPQHF. In nucleotides, the CDR3 is TGTGCCAGCAGCTTGGCGAGGGGACAGGGACTAAGGGGGGATCAGCCCCAGCATTTT.

V and J are TRBV14 and TRBJ2-7, with TRBD2 as a possible D gene (6 bases). V gave up 1 base and J gave up 6 bases, with 13 bases separating them. Per germline, CDR1 SGHDN and CDR2 FVKESK. There are 14 residues in the CDR3. This chain's CDR3 is CASSQVRGSGEQYF. The CDR3, as DNA: TGTGCCAGCAGCCAAGTCCGGGGGTCTGGCGAGCAGTACTTC.

The genes are TRBV6-5 and TRBJ2-7, with 14 bases matching TRBD2. Germline V gene data show CDR1 as MNHEY and CDR2 as SVGAGI. The CDR3 runs to 15 residues. With V trimmed by 6 bases and J by 4 bases, 5 bases remained unmatched. CDR3 DNA sequence: TGTGCCAGCAGCACCCGGACTAGCGGGAGGTACGAGCAGTACTTC. Its translation is CASSTRTSGRYEQYF.

This rearrangement joins TRBV5-4 to TRBJ2-1; 7 bases line up with TRBD2. Germline lookup yields CDR1 SGHNT and CDR2 YYREEE (reference sequence). This CDR3 is 14 amino acids long. V shed 2 bases, J shed 9 bases, and the junction held 8 bases outside the gene matches. The CDR3 sequence is CASSFGLGRGEQFF. The CDR3 coding sequence is TGTGCCAGCAGCTTTGGACTAGGGAGGGGTGAGCAGTTCTTC.

The genes are TRBV28 and TRBJ1-2; 8 nucleotides align to TRBD1. V was clipped by 7 bases and J by 3 bases; unmatched bases: 16. The CDR3 extends over 17 amino acids. The germline CDR1 and CDR2 sequences are MDHEN and SYDVKM. The CDR3 here is CASTRQKVQGADYGYTF. DNA for the CDR3: TGTGCCAGCACCCGCCAGAAAGTGCAGGGGGCGGACTATGGCTACACCTTC.

The gene calls are TRBV6-5 and TRBJ2-1; the match to TRBD1 covers 7 bases. V gave up 2 bases and J gave up 7 bases; unmatched junction bases: 8. This CDR3 is 15 amino acids long. Germline V lookup: CDR1 MNHEY, CDR2 SVGAGI. In DNA form, the CDR3 reads TGTGCCAGCAGTTACGAGACAGGGACCTGGAATGAGCAGTTCTTC. Its translation: CASSYETGTWNEQFF.

The genes are TRBV5-6 and TRBJ1-1, with a tentative D call TRBD1 (5 bases). Germline V gene lookup returns CDR1 SGHDT and CDR2 YYEEEE. V gave up 2 bases and J gave up 4 bases, with 12 bases separating them. The CDR3 has 14 amino acids. CDR3 nucleotides: TGTGCCAGCAGCTTATACTTCCAGGGCACTGAAGCTTTCTTT. It specifies CASSLYFQGTEAFF. Using reference TRBV5-6 and TRBJ1-1 for the parts outside the CDR3, the full variable domain is DAGVTQSPTHLIKTRGQQVTLRCSPKSGHDTVSWYQQALGQGPQFIFQYYEEEERQRGNFPDRFSGHQFPNYSSELNVNALLLGDSALYLCASSLYFQGTEAFFGQGTRLTVV.

V usage is TRBV6-1 and J usage is TRBJ1-2, with unresolved D. Trimming removed 2 bases at V and 1 base at J, with 11 bases between. Germline CDR1 reads MNHNS; CDR2 reads SASEGT. This CDR3 is built from 15 residues. CDR3 loop: CASSEFGDRNYGYTF. CDR3 coding DNA: TGTGCCAGCAGTGAATTCGGGGATCGTAACTATGGCTACACCTTC.

This sequence joins TRBV6-2 or TRBV6-3 and TRBJ2-1, with 11 bases that match TRBD2. Trimming removed 6 bases from V and 9 bases from J; junction bases left unmatched: 16. Per the germline V gene, CDR1 is MNHEY and CDR2 is SVGEGT. The CDR3 covers 17 residues. The CDR3 sequence: CASSLIAGGFIKGEQFF. Here the CDR3 DNA reads TGTGCCAGCAGCCTTATAGCGGGGGGGTTTATTAAGGGTGAGCAGTTCTTC.